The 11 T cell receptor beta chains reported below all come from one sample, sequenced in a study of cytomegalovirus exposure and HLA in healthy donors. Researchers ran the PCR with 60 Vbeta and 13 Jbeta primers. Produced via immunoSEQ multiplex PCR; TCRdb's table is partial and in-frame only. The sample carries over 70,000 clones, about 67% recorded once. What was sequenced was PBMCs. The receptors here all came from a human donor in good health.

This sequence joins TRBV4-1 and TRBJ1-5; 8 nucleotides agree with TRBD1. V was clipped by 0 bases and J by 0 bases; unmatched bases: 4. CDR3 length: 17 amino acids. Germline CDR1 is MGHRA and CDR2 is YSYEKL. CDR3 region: CASSQDRTGYSNQPQHF. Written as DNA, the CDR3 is TGCGCCAGCAGCCAAGATAGGACAGGGTATAGCAATCAGCCCCAGCATTTT.

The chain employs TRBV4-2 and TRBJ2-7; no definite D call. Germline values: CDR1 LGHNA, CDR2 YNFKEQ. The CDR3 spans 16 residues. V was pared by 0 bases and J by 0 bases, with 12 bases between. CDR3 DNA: TGTGCCAGCAGCCAAGATGAGGCAGCGAGCTCCTACGAGCAGTACTTC. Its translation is CASSQDEAASSYEQYF.

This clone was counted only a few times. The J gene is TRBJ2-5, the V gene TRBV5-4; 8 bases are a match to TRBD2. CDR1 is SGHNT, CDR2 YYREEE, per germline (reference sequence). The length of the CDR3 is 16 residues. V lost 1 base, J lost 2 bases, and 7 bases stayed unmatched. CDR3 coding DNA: TGTGCCAGCAGCTTGCCGAAGCGGGAGTCTCAAGAGACCCAGTACTTC. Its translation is CASSLPKRESQETQYF.

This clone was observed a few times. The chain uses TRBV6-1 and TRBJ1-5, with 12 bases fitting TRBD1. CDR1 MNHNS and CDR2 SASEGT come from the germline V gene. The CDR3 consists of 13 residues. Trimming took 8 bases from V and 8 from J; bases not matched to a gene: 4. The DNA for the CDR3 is TGTGCCAGCGGGGGACAGGGGGCGAAGCCCCAGCATTTT. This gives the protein CASGGQGAKPQHF.

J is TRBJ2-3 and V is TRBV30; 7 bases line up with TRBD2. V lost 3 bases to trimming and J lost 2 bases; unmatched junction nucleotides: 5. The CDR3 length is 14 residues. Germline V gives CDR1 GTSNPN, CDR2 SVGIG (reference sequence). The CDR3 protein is CAWRSGTLTDTQYF. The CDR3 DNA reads TGTGCCTGGAGGAGCGGGACTCTCACAGATACGCAGTATTTT.

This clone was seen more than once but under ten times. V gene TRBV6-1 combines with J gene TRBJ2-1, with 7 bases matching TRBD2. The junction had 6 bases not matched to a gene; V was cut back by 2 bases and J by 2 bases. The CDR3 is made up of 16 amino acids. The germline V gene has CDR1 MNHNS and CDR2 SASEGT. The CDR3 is CASSEREREAYNEQFF. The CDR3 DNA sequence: TGTGCCAGCAGTGAAAGAGAGCGGGAAGCCTACAATGAGCAGTTCTTC.

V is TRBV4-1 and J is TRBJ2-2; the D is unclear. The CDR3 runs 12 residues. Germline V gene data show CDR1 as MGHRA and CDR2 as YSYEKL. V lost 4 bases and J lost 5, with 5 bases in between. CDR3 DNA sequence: TGCGCCAGCAGCCTTTTAACCGGGGAGCTGTTTTTT. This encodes CASSLLTGELFF.

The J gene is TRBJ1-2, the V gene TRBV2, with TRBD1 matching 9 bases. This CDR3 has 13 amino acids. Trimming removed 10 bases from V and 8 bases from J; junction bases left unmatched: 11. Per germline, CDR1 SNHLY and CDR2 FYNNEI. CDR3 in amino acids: CATQIGQGMGYTF. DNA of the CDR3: TGTGCCACGCAAATCGGACAGGGGATGGGCTACACCTTC.

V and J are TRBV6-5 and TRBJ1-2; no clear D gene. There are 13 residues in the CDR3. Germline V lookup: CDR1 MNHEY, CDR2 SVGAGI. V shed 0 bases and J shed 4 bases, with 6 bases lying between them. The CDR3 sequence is CASSYSNGYGYTF. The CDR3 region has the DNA TGTGCCAGCAGTTACTCGAACGGCTATGGCTACACCTTC.

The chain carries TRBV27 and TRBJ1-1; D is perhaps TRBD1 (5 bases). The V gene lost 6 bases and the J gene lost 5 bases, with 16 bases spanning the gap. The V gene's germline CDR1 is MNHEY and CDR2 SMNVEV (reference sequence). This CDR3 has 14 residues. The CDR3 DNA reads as TGTGCCAGCAGCCAGGGCGGGGGGTGGACTGAAGCTTTCTTT. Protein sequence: CASSQGGGWTEAFF.

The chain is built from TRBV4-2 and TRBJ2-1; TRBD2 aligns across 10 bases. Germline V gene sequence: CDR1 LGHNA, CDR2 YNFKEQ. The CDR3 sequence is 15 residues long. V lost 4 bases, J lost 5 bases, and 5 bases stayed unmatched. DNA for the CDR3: TGTGCCAGCAGCCTCAGCGGGAGGGCCGACAATGAGCAGTTCTTC. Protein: CASSLSGRADNEQFF.